This T cell receptor beta chain was captured by sequencing in a study of shared clonotypes between healthy human individuals (TCRdb year 2020). As for the study more broadly: A couple of women and a few men aged 18 to 49 years were included in the cohort. Blood TCR repertoires of several healthy adults were deeply sequenced to estimate repertoire size and the extent of clonotype sharing between individuals. Different laboratories and diverse techniques were used to prepare libraries and sequence TCR repertoires, to increase sequencing depth and limit assay-specific biases. Per donor, three plates each were used for CD4 naive and CD4 memory, two for CD8 naive, and one for CD8 memory. Leukapheresis yielded between about 0.9 and 10 billion PBMCs per donor. What the authors observed across the whole study: Higher generation probabilities were observed for clonotypes shared by all four sorted-subset donors than for non-shared clonotypes. Across four donors, around 5% of naive CD4, roughly 3.4% of naive CD8, 2% to 2.5% of memory CD4, and 0.4% of memory CD8 clonotypes were shared. The small number of donors limited the genetic and exposure-history diversity represented. Sampling was restricted to blood, and TCR repertoires in tissue are likely to differ from TCR repertoires in blood. Naive subsets generally had larger estimated clonotype richness than memory subsets did. Pairwise subsampling indicated that sequencing depth was expected to affect the degree of clonotype sharing among donors. Rarefaction of sorted-subset datasets indicated incomplete sequencing despite the large sequencing depth.

Including cysteine and phenylalanine, the CDR3 has 15 amino acids. The DNA shown is the 45-base CDR3, in frame from base 1. Trimming accounts for 3 bases at V and 9 bases at J, while the number of junction bases matched to no gene is 12. The germline V gene encodes CDR1 SGHNT and CDR2 YYREEE (reference sequence). The donors were healthy, HIV-negative adults with no recently reported acute infections or vaccinations. Every donor was a Caucasian adult living in Nashville, Tennessee, USA. CD4+ T cells were enriched by magnetic negative selection, after which naive cells were positively selected on CD45RA and the negative fraction was taken as the memory subset. Blood was obtained by leukapheresis, after which PBMCs were separated by Ficoll-Histopaque density gradient centrifugation and cryopreserved in liquid nitrogen vapor phase. Analytical flow cytometry was used to check the purity and quantity of every magnetically sorted T cell population. Genomic DNA was isolated from every sorted fraction and measured by UV absorbance on a Nanodrop 2000c.

Using the deep immunoSEQ assay, TCR CDR3 regions were amplified from genomic DNA by multiplex PCR. Extracted genomic DNA from each cell subset was distributed evenly across all wells of several immunoSEQ 96-well plates, and each plate was treated as a replicate. Each replicate PCR for sorted subsets received about 210 ng genomic DNA, equal to tens of thousands of T cell genomes. Purified libraries were measured with a Qubit 3.0 fluorometer, size-checked on a Bioanalyzer 2100, and measured again with the KAPA Library Quantification kit. Every immunoSEQ 96-well plate was sequenced on a separate single-read 150-cycle Illumina NextSeq 550 flow cell. As for the original processing: The immunoSEQ output contained only junctional sequences without quality scores, so filtering could not match that applied to full-length reads. To assign V/J genes and CDR3, sequences were annotated against IMGT germline references using PyIR, a Python wrapper for IgBLAST v1.9. Any read was removed if the V/J assignment was weak (E-value above 1e-6), the CDR3 was missing, or the read contained stop codons, out-of-frame junctions, or ambiguous translated residues. V3J clonotypes were defined as sequences sharing an identical inferred V gene, J gene, and CDR3 amino acid sequence. To compute the percentage overlap between repertoires, the number of shared unique clonotypes was divided by the size of the smaller repertoire. Richness of each repertoire was evaluated using RTK rarefaction, the Chao1 estimator, and Recon v2.1 estimates of unobserved clonotypes. For all TCRbeta clonotypes obtained by the gDNA method from a few donors, generation probabilities were computed with OLGA. TCRdb stores this immuneACCESS table with in-frame sequences only. Part of the clones is absent; in the studies checked, under half of the shortfall reflects unresolved V genes, and no reason is known for the rest. V and J calls and clone size follow that table, whereas D and trimming were derived from the DNA. This sample comprises approximately 2.5 million clones, just over 90% of them detected only once. The top ten hold about 0.13% of the sample.

On this clone: What this receptor recognizes is not known. No qualities accompany the bases; no much larger clone lies one base away.

The TCR originated in a man aged 18 to 30 in good health. Recombination joined TRBV5-4 with TRBJ2-1, with 7 bases matching TRBD2. The sequenced sample consisted of naive CD4+ T cells sorted from blood. The cell subset or site label of this sample denotes: CD45RA+ positively selected. The encoded CDR3 is CASSSEREGRVEQFF. The sequenced DNA is TGTGCCAGCAGCTCCGAGAGGGAGGGCCGGGTTGAGCAGTTCTTC.